The source of this T cell receptor beta chain is a study of shared T cell receptors in the human thymus. Clones were sequenced by immunoSEQ multiplex PCR, and TCRdb holds only the in-frame ones, with some missing. The sample holds hundreds of thousands of clones, about 89% seen once. V dropped 4 bases and J dropped 10 bases, with 14 bases sitting between them. Germline V gene sequence: CDR1 SQVTM, CDR2 ANQGSEA. This CDR3 is 12 amino acids long. These sequences were also reported in another study, on human thymus T cells. That study adds: Each of the donors was a healthy Finnish infant who was undergoing open corrective cardiac surgery for congenital heart defects. Thymus was obtained from resections taken during corrective heart surgery. Thymic and blood repertoires appeared to display a bias in their usage of V and J genes.

The sequence was obtained from a boy less than two years old with a congenital heart defect. The specimen sequenced was thymocytes. The chain couples TRBV29-1 to TRBJ2-1, with D perhaps TRBD2 (6 bases). CDR3 coding DNA: TGCAGCGTTGGTTTAACTAGCCAAGAGCAGTTCTTC. Translating it yields CSVGLTSQEQFF.